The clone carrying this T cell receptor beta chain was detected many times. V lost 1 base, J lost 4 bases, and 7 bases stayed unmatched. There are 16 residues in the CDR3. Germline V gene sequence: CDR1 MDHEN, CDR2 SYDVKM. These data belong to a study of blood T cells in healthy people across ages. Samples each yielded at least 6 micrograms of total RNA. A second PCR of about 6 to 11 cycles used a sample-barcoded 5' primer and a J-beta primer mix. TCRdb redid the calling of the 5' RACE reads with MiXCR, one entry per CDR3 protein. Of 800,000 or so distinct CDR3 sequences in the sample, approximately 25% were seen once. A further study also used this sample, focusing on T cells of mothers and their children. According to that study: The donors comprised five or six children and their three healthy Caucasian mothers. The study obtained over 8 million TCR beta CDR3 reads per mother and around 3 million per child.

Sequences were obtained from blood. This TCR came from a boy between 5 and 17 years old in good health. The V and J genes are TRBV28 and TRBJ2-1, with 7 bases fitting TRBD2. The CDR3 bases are TGTGCCAGCAGTTTATCTGCTAGCGGATTGTACAATGAGCAGTTCTTC. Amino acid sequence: CASSLSASGLYNEQFF.